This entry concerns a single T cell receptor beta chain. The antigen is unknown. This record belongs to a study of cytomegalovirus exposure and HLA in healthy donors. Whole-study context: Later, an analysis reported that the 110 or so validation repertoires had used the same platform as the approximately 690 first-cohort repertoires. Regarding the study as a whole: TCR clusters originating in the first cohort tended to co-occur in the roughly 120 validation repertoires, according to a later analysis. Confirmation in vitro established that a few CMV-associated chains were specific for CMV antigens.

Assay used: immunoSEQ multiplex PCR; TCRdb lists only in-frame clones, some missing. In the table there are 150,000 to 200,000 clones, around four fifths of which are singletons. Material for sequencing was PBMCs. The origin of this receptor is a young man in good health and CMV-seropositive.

Written as DNA, the CDR3 is TGTGCCAGCGGACCCGGGAGTCCTAGCGAGCAGTACTTC. This encodes CASGPGSPSEQYF. V usage is TRBV9 and J usage is TRBJ2-7, with D maybe TRBD2 (6 bases). Trimming removed 7 bases at V and 6 bases at J, with 17 bases between. CDR1 and CDR2 from the germline V gene are SGDLS and YYNGEE. This CDR3 has 13 residues.